This is a list of T cell receptor beta chains from one sample in a study of shared clonotypes between healthy human individuals. Repertoires were generated with immunoSEQ multiplex PCR, while TCRdb's copy carries only in-frame clones and drops some. The sample yields some 510,000 clones, about four fifths seen once. Sample: PBMCs. Source of these receptors: a woman aged 35 to 49 in good health. Some clones in this sample may be carry-over from other donors' samples. CDR3s leave out the opening cysteine and the closing phenylalanine or tryptophan.

TRBV7-2	TRBJ2-7	ASSLTDGYGQY
TRBV4-2	TRBJ2-5	ASSQVALAGPQETQY
TRBV4-3	TRBJ2-7	ASSQVFSGRSYEQY
TRBV27	TRBJ2-7	ASKETGYYEQY
TRBV4-1	TRBJ2-7	ASSHQGDREDEQY
TRBV15	TRBJ1-2	ATSRGGRDVNYGYT
TRBV18	TRBJ1-5	ASSPIKDSNQPQH
TRBV6-6	TRBJ2-5	ASSYPPGQQETQY
TRBV27	TRBJ1-2	ASSLSGGVNYGYT
TRBV15	TRBJ2-7	ATSSDRGGYEQY
TRBV2	TRBJ2-2	ASSEAGLAGANTGELF
TRBV6-1	TRBJ1-1	AARRGAWNTEAF
TRBV19	TRBJ1-3	ASSISLTGTSGNTIY
TRBV30	TRBJ1-5	AWSLGPQSNQPQH
TRBV19	TRBJ1-5	ASGDGNYNQPQH
TRBV7-2	TRBJ2-7	ASSLMSSGENEQY
TRBV5-1	TRBJ2-5	ASSSGTGGYQETQY
TRBV28	TRBJ2-7	ASSDTSGRAYEQY
TRBV7-3	TRBJ2-5	ASSLSGGLAGGYETQY
TRBV7-8	TRBJ1-5	ASSSGRVGNQPQH
TRBV5-1	TRBJ2-5	ASSLVAGLETQY
TRBV5-5	TRBJ2-5	ASSFPGFPQETQY
TRBV4-1	TRBJ1-1	ASSQVGNTEAF
TRBV19	TRBJ1-2	ASSTDGRVPYGYT
TRBV18	TRBJ2-1	ASSPREREVPNEQF
TRBV6-5	TRBJ1-1	ASSYRDGYTEAF
TRBV5-1	TRBJ2-3	ASSPVTSVGTDTQY
TRBV2	TRBJ1-1	ASSTDRDTEAF
TRBV28	TRBJ2-7	ASSTGTGGRYEQY
TRBV6-5	TRBJ1-1	ASSYSDRGTTEAF
TRBV28	TRBJ1-2	ASRLQGPGYT
TRBV18	TRBJ1-5	ASSPGDRSGPQH
TRBV10-1	TRBJ2-7	ASSNGGSSYEQY
TRBV15	TRBJ2-5	ATSRVLAAYQETQY
TRBV15	TRBJ1-5	ATSRDATPNQPQH
TRBV14	TRBJ2-7	ASSLTGQGSYEQY
TRBV11-2	TRBJ1-6	ASSLGRALH
TRBV28	TRBJ2-1	ASSLNRGGRANNEQF
TRBV27	TRBJ2-7	ASSLGRGAYEQY
TRBV18	TRBJ2-7	ASSSGLAGSSYEQY
TRBV7-8	TRBJ2-1	ASSSQRGNEQF
TRBV25-1	TRBJ2-3	ASRREDTQY
TRBV7-3	TRBJ2-2	ATSGSSTGELF
TRBV27	TRBJ2-3	ASRETGADTQY
TRBV18	TRBJ2-1	ASSSEIASSNEQF
TRBV2	TRBJ2-7	ASSEKGYEQY
TRBV19	TRBJ2-5	ASSTDRAQETQY
TRBV2	TRBJ2-2	ASSDRLAGTGELF